One sample yielded the 6 T cell receptor beta chains listed below, sequenced in a study of T cells expressing NK-cell markers. With the 5' RACE reads reprocessed, TCRdb shows one record per CDR3 protein and no DNA. This table lists about 460,000 distinct CDR3 sequences. The sample taken for sequencing was blood T cells: a sorted CD56 or NKG2C T cell subset, CD4+ or CD8+ T cells, or bulk PBMC T cells (not recorded which). These receptors all stem from a woman in her forties or fifties in good health.

This chain joins TRBV9 and TRBJ1-1; no DNA is available, so the TRBD1 call from TCRdb remains unchecked. Germline CDR1 reads SGDLS; CDR2 reads YYNGEE. CDR3 length: 15 residues. This CDR3 is CASSVAGGRNTEAFF.

This chain's CDR3 is CASSPRESGVTGELFF. The V call is TRBV7-6, the J call TRBJ2-2; without DNA, the TCRdb call of TRBD1 cannot be checked. The CDR3 consists of 16 residues. Per the germline V gene, CDR1 is SGHVS and CDR2 is FNYEAQ.

This chain links TRBV9 with TRBJ2-3; TCRdb picks TRBD1, but there is no DNA to check that call. CDR3 length: 16 amino acids. CDR1 is SGDLS and CDR2 is YYNGEE in the germline V gene. CDR3 in amino acids: CASSVVGTGDTDTQYF.

V is TRBV5-1 and J is TRBJ1-3. Looked up from germline, CDR1 is SGHRS and CDR2 is YFSETQ. The CDR3 has 13 residues. CDR3 amino acids: CASRQVSGNTIYF.

The chain recombines TRBV29-1 with TRBJ2-5. Germline V CDR1 and CDR2: SQVTM, ANQGSEA. The CDR3 totals 11 residues. CDR3 sequence: CSGSWGETQYF. The variable domain in full, with the rest retrieved from reference TRBV29-1 and TRBJ2-5, is SAVISQKPSRDICQRGTSLTIQCQVDSQVTMMFWYRQQPGQSLTLIATANQGSEATYESGFVIDKFPISRPNLTFSTLTVSNMSPEDSSIYLCSGSWGETQYFGPGTRLLVL.

The V gene is TRBV6-1, the J gene TRBJ1-5; the TCRdb D gene call, TRBD1, has no DNA to confirm it. CDR3 length equals 16 residues. Germline V gene data show CDR1 as MNHNS and CDR2 as SASEGT. CDR3 amino acids: CASVPASTKGNQPQHF.